This T cell receptor beta chain emerged from a study of T cell clonality in common variable immunodeficiency. Germline V CDR1 and CDR2: SGHDN, FVKESK. The CDR3 length is 15 residues. Trimming took 4 bases from V and 6 from J; bases not matched to a gene: 3. Generated by immunoSEQ multiplex PCR, the TCRdb table keeps only in-frame clones and is missing some. The sample gives about 60,000 clones, none seen only once, and the top ten clones hold more than 1.5%. Overall study findings and caveats: What drives increased CVID clonality needs T cell subpopulation sequencing. Fewer deletions and N-nucleotide insertions were reportedly seen in common variable immunodeficiency TCR beta sequences. CVID patient heterogeneity limited repertoire-clinical complication correlations. Fewer TCRbeta clones were shared among CVID subjects than controls.

The sample holds many counts of this clone. Its cognate antigen is unknown. The CDR3 extends 3 residues past the end of the read, so its final part is completed from the germline J gene. The sequencing input was peripheral blood mononuclear cells. The chain employs TRBV14 and TRBJ2-1; 13 nucleotides match TRBD2. The sequence was collected from a person aged 18-69 years in good health. CDR3 DNA (partial): TGTGCCAGCAGCCTACTAGCGGGAGGGCGCAATGAG. It encodes CASSLLAGGRNE. The whole CDR3 sequence is CASSLLAGGRNEQFF.